The rows below give T cell receptor beta chains drawn from one sample of a study of blood T cell repertoires in COVID-19. This table comes from immunoSEQ multiplex PCR, and its TCRdb copy is limited to in-frame clones, with some not included. The profile shows more than 75,000 clones, approximately 90% of them singletons. The sample consisted of peripheral blood. The receptors derive from a woman aged 80 or over with active COVID-19. The CDR3 runs from the conserved cysteine through the conserved F or W. Each record gives: J gene, clone size, V gene, CDR3 protein. Where a row states a size, it is once, few, many or the class of an expanded clone; other rows omit it.

j_gene: TRBJ2-1; abundance: once; v_gene: TRBV7-8; CDR3aa: CASSPYPLAGEGKSYNEQFF
j_gene: TRBJ2-7; abundance: once; v_gene: TRBV19; CDR3aa: CASSRGLAYEQYF
j_gene: TRBJ2-6; abundance: .; v_gene: TRBV5-4; CDR3aa: CASSVGLGGANVLTF
j_gene: TRBJ1-2; abundance: .; v_gene: TRBV28; CDR3aa: CASSLSSSRAYGYTF
j_gene: TRBJ2-1; abundance: once; v_gene: TRBV27; CDR3aa: CASSSTRSGEQFF
j_gene: TRBJ2-1; abundance: .; v_gene: TRBV27; CDR3aa: CASSLGGGFF
j_gene: TRBJ1-2; abundance: .; v_gene: TRBV21-1; CDR3aa: CASSKGTANYGYTF
j_gene: TRBJ1-2; abundance: few; v_gene: TRBV29-1; CDR3aa: CSVELGGGGYTF
j_gene: TRBJ1-1; abundance: few; v_gene: TRBV10-1; CDR3aa: CASRGDRGRRNTEAFF
j_gene: TRBJ1-6; abundance: few; v_gene: TRBV6-5; CDR3aa: CASTDAGSPLHF
j_gene: TRBJ1-1; abundance: .; v_gene: TRBV6-5; CDR3aa: CASSSTPDGFSKAFF
j_gene: TRBJ2-5; abundance: .; v_gene: TRBV10-3; CDR3aa: CAISVREYRETQYF
j_gene: TRBJ2-5; abundance: .; v_gene: TRBV11-2; CDR3aa: CASSSWTVETQYF
j_gene: TRBJ2-2; abundance: .; v_gene: TRBV27; CDR3aa: CASSFRQTGVRINTGELFF
j_gene: TRBJ2-5; abundance: .; v_gene: TRBV4-3; CDR3aa: CASSRDTTGRETQYF
j_gene: TRBJ2-7; abundance: .; v_gene: TRBV7-9; CDR3aa: CASSPQGPYEQYF
j_gene: TRBJ1-2; abundance: .; v_gene: TRBV5-1; CDR3aa: CASSREGTGTYGYTF
j_gene: TRBJ2-5; abundance: few; v_gene: TRBV10-1; CDR3aa: CASSEGGLAPQETQYF
j_gene: TRBJ2-7; abundance: .; v_gene: TRBV2; CDR3aa: CASSEISGRAYEQYF
j_gene: TRBJ1-2; abundance: .; v_gene: TRBV19; CDR3aa: CATGRGRGYTF
j_gene: TRBJ2-4; abundance: .; v_gene: TRBV30; CDR3aa: CAWSEGDHQGNIQYF
j_gene: TRBJ2-3; abundance: once; v_gene: TRBV11-1; CDR3aa: CASSLFAPGGTDTQYF
j_gene: TRBJ2-7; abundance: .; v_gene: TRBV29-1; CDR3aa: CSCRAPGAYEQYF
j_gene: TRBJ2-1; abundance: .; v_gene: TRBV4-2; CDR3aa: CASSQGQRAGLYNEQFF
j_gene: TRBJ2-3; abundance: .; v_gene: TRBV4-3; CDR3aa: CASSQASGGYGDTQYF
j_gene: TRBJ2-2; abundance: .; v_gene: TRBV6-2/TRBV6-3; CDR3aa: CASSRGSTGELFF
j_gene: TRBJ2-2; abundance: .; v_gene: TRBV9; CDR3aa: CASSVVGLAGGELFF
j_gene: TRBJ2-1; abundance: .; v_gene: TRBV6-5; CDR3aa: CASSSQGGALNEQFF
j_gene: TRBJ2-7; abundance: .; v_gene: TRBV2; CDR3aa: CASSDGASGSYEQYF
j_gene: TRBJ2-7; abundance: once; v_gene: TRBV24-1; CDR3aa: CATSDPKPGLADEQYF
j_gene: TRBJ2-2; abundance: .; v_gene: TRBV24-1; CDR3aa: CATRRSENTGELFF
j_gene: TRBJ2-1; abundance: .; v_gene: TRBV2; CDR3aa: CASSVEISNEQFF
j_gene: TRBJ2-5; abundance: .; v_gene: TRBV18; CDR3aa: CASSLSGRGGETQYF
j_gene: TRBJ2-5; abundance: .; v_gene: TRBV28; CDR3aa: CASSLYRTSQIQETQYF
j_gene: TRBJ2-7; abundance: .; v_gene: TRBV9; CDR3aa: CASSVGAGFEEQYF
j_gene: TRBJ2-7; abundance: .; v_gene: TRBV10-3; CDR3aa: CAISESTGVAYEQYF
j_gene: TRBJ2-3; abundance: .; v_gene: TRBV7-2; CDR3aa: CASKFGLADTQYF
j_gene: TRBJ1-5; abundance: .; v_gene: TRBV3-1/TRBV3-2; CDR3aa: CASSQEQGESQPQHF
j_gene: TRBJ2-2; abundance: .; v_gene: TRBV14; CDR3aa: CASSQDDRTGHDMKSTGELFF
j_gene: TRBJ2-7; abundance: .; v_gene: TRBV14; CDR3aa: CASSQLSGKVSYEQYF
j_gene: TRBJ2-1; abundance: .; v_gene: TRBV6-1; CDR3aa: CASSEMREIYNEQFF
j_gene: TRBJ2-3; abundance: .; v_gene: TRBV5-1; CDR3aa: CASSPGWLSTDTQYF
j_gene: TRBJ1-2; abundance: .; v_gene: TRBV28; CDR3aa: CASSLWGGQFYGYTF
j_gene: TRBJ1-2; abundance: .; v_gene: TRBV7-2; CDR3aa: CASRPGGGALSYTF
j_gene: TRBJ1-6; abundance: .; v_gene: TRBV7-2; CDR3aa: CASSQKRVSPLHF
j_gene: TRBJ2-5; abundance: .; v_gene: TRBV2; CDR3aa: CASSETSPRGGTQYF
j_gene: TRBJ1-4; abundance: .; v_gene: TRBV6-1; CDR3aa: CASSEGRRTNEKLFF
j_gene: TRBJ2-2; abundance: few; v_gene: TRBV7-9; CDR3aa: CASSFRGSSGELFF
j_gene: TRBJ1-1; abundance: .; v_gene: TRBV5-8; CDR3aa: CASSPGTGANTEAFF